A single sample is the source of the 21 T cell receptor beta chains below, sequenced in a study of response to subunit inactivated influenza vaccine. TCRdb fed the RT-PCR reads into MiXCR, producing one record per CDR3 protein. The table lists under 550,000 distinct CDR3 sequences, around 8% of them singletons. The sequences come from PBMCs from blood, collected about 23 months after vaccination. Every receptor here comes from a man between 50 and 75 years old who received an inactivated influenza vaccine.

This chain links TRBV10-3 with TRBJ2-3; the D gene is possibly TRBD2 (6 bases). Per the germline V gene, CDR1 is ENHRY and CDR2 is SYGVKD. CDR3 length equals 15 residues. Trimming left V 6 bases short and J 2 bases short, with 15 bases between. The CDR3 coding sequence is TGTGCCATCAGGGGAGGAGCGGGCCTCACAGATACGCAGTATTTT. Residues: CAIRGGAGLTDTQYF.

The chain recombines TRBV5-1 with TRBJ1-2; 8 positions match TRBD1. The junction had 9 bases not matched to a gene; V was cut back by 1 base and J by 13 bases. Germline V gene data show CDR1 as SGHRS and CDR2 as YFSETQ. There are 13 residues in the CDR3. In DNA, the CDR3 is TGCGCCAGCAGCTTGACCGGGACAGGCGCCCGCACCTTC. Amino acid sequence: CASSLTGTGARTF.

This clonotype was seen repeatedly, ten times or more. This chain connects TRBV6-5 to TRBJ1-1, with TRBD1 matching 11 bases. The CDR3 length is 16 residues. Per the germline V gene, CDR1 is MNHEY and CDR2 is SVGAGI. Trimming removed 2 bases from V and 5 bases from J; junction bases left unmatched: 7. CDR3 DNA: TGTGCCAGCAGTTACCCCCCCGGGACAGGGGGTACTGAAGCTTTCTTT. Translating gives CASSYPPGTGGTEAFF.

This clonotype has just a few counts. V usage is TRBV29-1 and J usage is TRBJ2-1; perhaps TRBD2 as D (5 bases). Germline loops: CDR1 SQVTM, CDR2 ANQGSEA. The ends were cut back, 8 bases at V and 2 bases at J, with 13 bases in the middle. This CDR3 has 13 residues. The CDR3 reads CSTSRTPYNEQFF. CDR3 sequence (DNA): TGCAGCACCTCCCGGACTCCCTACAATGAGCAGTTCTTC.

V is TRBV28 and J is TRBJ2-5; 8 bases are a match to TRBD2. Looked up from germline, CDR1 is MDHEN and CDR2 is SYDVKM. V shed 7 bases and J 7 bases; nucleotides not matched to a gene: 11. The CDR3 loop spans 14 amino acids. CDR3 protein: CASTRREVVGTQYF. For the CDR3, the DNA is TGTGCCAGCACCCGGCGGGAGGTGGTGGGGACCCAGTACTTC.

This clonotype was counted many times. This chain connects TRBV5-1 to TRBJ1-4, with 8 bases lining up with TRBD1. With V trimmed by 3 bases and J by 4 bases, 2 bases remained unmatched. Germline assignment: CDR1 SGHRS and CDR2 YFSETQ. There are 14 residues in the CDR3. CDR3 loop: CASSSGQGNEKLFF. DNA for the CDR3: TGCGCCAGCAGCTCCGGACAGGGTAATGAAAAACTGTTTTTT.

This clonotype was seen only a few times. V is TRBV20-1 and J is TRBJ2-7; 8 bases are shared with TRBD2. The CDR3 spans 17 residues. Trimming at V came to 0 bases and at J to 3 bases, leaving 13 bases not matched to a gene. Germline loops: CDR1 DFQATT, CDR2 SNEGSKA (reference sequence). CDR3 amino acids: CSARDRRLVAGGYEQYF. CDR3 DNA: TGCAGTGCTAGAGATCGTCGACTGGTGGCGGGAGGCTACGAGCAGTACTTC.

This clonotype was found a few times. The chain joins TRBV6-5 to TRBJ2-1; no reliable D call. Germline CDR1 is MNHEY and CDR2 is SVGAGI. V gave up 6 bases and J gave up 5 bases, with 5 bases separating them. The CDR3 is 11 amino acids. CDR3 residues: CASRNNNEQFF. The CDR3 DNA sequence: TGTGCCAGCAGAAACAACAATGAGCAGTTCTTC.

Here the CDR3 reads CASSPEPNQETQYF. The CDR3 nucleotides are TGCGCCAGCAGCCCAGAACCCAATCAAGAGACCCAGTACTTC. This rearrangement joins TRBV5-1 to TRBJ2-5; D not resolved. Germline V gene lookup returns CDR1 SGHRS and CDR2 YFSETQ. This CDR3 comprises 14 residues. V lost 4 bases, J lost 2 bases, and 12 bases lay in between.

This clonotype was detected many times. The CDR3 reads CASSELGGYNEQFF. CDR3 nucleotide sequence: TGTGCCAGCAGTGAATTGGGGGGATACAATGAGCAGTTCTTC. The chain employs TRBV25-1 and TRBJ2-1, with TRBD2 as a possible D gene (6 bases). CDR1 is MGHDK and CDR2 is SYGVNS in the germline V gene. This CDR3 spans 14 amino acids. V lost 1 base and J 4 bases, leaving 8 bases between the germline ends.

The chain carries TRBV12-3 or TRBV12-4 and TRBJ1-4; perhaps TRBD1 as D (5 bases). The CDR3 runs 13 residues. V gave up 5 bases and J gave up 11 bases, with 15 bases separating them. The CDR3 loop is CASSLNLGEKLFF. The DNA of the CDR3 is TGTGCCAGCAGTCTCAACTTGGGGGAGAAACTGTTTTTT.

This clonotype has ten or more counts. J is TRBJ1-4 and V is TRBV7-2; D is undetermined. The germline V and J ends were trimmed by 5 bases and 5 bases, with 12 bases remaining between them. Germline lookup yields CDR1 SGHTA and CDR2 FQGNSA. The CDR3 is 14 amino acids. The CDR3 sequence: CASSPWNENEKLFF. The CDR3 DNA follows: TGTGCCAGCAGCCCTTGGAATGAGAATGAAAAACTGTTTTTT.

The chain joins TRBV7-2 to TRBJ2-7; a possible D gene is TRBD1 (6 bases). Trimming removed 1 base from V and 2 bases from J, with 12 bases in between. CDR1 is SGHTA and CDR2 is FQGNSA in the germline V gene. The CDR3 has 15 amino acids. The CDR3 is CASSLVGTSTYEQYF. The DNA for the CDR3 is TGTGCCAGCAGCTTAGTCGGGACATCTACCTACGAGCAGTACTTC.

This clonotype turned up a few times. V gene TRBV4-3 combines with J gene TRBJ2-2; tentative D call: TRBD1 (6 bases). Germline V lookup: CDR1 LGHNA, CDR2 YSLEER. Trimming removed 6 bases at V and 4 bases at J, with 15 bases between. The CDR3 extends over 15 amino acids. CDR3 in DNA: TGCGCCAGCAGTCGCGACAGGAGAATCACCGGGGAGCTGTTTTTT. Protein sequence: CASSRDRRITGELFF.

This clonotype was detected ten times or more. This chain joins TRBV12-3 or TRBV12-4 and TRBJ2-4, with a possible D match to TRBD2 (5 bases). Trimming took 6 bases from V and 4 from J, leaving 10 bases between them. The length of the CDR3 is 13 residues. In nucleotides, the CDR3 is TGTGCCAGCAGGGACGGACTTAAAAACATTCAGTACTTC. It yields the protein CASRDGLKNIQYF.

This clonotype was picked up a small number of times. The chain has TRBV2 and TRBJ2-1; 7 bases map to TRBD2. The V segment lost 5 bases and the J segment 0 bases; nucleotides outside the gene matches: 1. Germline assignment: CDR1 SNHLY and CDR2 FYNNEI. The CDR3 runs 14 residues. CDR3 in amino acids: CASSTSVSYNEQFF. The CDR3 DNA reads TGTGCCAGCAGTACTAGCGTCTCCTACAATGAGCAGTTCTTC.

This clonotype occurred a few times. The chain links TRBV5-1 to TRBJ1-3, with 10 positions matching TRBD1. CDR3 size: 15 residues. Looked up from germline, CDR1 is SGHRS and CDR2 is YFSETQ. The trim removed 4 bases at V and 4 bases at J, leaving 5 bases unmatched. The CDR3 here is CASSQPGQGGNTIYF. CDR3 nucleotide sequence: TGCGCCAGCAGCCAACCGGGACAGGGGGGAAACACCATATATTTT.

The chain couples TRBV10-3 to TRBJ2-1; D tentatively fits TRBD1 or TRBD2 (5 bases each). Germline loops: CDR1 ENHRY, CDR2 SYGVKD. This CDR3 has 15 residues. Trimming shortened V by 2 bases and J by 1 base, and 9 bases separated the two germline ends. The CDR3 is CAISEDRGSYNEQFF. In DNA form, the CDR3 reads TGTGCCATCAGTGAGGACAGAGGGTCCTACAATGAGCAGTTCTTC.

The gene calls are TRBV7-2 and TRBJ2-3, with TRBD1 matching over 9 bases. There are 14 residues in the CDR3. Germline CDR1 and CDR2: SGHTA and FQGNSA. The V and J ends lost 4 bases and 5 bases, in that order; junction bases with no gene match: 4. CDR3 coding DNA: TGTGCCAGCAGCTCACAGGGGGCGGGAGATACGCAGTATTTT. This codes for CASSSQGAGDTQYF.

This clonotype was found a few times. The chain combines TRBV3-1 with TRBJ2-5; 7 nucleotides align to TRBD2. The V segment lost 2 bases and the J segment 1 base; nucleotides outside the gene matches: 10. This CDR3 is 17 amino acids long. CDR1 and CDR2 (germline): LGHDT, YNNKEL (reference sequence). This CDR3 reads CASSQPGLAESQETQYF. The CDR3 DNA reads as TGTGCCAGCAGCCAACCTGGGCTAGCGGAATCCCAAGAGACCCAGTACTTC.

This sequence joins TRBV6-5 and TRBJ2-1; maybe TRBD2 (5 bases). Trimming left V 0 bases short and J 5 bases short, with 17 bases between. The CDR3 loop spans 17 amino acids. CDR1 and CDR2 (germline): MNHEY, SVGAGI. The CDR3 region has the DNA TGTGCCAGCAGTTACTCAGGATGGGAGCCCGAGGACAATGAGCAGTTCTTC. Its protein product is CASSYSGWEPEDNEQFF.